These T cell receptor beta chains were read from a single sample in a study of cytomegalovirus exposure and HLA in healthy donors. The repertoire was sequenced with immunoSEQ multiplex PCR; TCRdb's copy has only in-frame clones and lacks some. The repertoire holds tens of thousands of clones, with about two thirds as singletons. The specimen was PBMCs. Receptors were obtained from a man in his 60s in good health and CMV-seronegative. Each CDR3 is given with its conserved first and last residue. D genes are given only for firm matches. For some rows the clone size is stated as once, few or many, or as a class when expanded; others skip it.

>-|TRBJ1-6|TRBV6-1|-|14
CASSELTAGSPLHF
TGTGCCAGCAGTGAATTGACCGCGGGCTCACCCCTCCACTTT
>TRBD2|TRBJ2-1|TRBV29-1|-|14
CSVGGLAGANEQFF
TGCAGCGTTGGTGGCCTAGCGGGAGCCAATGAGCAGTTCTTC
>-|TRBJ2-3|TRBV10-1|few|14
CASSEGTTTDTQYF
TGCGCCAGCAGTGAGGGGACAACCACAGATACGCAGTATTTT
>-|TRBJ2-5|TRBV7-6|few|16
CASSLMVSAGQETQYF
TGTGCCAGCAGCTTAATGGTCTCGGCAGGGCAGGAGACCCAGTACTTC
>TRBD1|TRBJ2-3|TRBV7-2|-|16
CASSPPGQGRIHTQYF
TGTGCCAGCAGCCCTCCGGGACAGGGTCGTATCCATACGCAGTATTTT
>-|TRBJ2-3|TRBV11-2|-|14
CASSLGSRRDTQYF
TGTGCCAGCAGCTTAGGGTCACGGAGAGATACGCAGTATTTT
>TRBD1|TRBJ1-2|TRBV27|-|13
CASRDREVDGYTF
TGTGCCAGCAGAGACAGGGAAGTCGATGGCTACACCTTC
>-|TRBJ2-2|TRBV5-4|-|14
CASSPRFNTGELFF
TGTGCCAGCAGCCCCAGGTTCAACACCGGGGAGCTGTTTTTT
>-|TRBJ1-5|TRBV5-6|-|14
CASSSTESNQPQHF
TGTGCCAGCAGCTCGACTGAAAGCAATCAGCCCCAGCATTTT
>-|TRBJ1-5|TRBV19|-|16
CASSIPTVSSNQPQHF
TGTGCCAGTAGTATCCCTACAGTGAGTAGCAATCAGCCCCAGCATTTT
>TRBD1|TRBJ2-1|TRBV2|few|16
CASRAGTGGNHNEQFF
TGTGCCAGCAGGGCCGGGACAGGGGGAAACCACAATGAGCAGTTCTTC
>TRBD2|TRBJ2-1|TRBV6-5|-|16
CASSYIGSGRLDEQFF
TGTGCCAGCAGTTACATCGGTAGCGGGAGGTTAGATGAGCAGTTCTTC
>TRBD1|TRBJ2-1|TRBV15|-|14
CATSSIDRANEQFF
TGTGCCACCAGCTCAATCGACAGGGCGAATGAGCAGTTCTTC
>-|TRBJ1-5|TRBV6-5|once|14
CASRPLGEGQPQHF
TGTGCCAGCAGGCCCCTTGGCGAGGGTCAGCCCCAGCATTTT
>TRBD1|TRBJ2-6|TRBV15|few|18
CATSTPGTEYSGANVLTF
TGTGCCACCAGCACCCCCGGGACAGAATACTCTGGGGCCAACGTCCTGACTTTC
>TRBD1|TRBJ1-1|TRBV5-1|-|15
CASSLKTGEFTEAFF
TGCGCCAGCAGCCTTAAGACAGGGGAGTTCACTGAAGCTTTCTTT
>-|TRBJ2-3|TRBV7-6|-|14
CASSLPLSADTQYF
TGTGCCAGCAGCTTACCCCTCAGCGCAGATACGCAGTATTTT
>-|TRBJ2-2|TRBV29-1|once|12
CSVEVGAGELFF
TGCAGCGTTGAAGTAGGGGCCGGGGAGCTGTTTTTT
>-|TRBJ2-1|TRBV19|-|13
CASDTRTYNEQFF
TGTGCCAGCGACACCCGGACTTACAATGAGCAGTTCTTC
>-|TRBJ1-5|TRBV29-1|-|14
CSVSGGVGDQPQHF
TGCAGCGTCTCCGGGGGGGTGGGGGATCAGCCCCAGCATTTT
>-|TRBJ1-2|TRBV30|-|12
CACKSRGNGYTF
TGTGCCTGCAAAAGCAGGGGAAATGGCTACACCTTC
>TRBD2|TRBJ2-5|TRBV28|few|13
CASRLAGGETQYF
TGTGCCAGCAGGCTAGCGGGAGGGGAGACCCAGTACTTC
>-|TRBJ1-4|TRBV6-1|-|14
CASSGGGTNEKLFF
TGTGCCAGCAGTGGCGGGGGGACTAATGAAAAACTGTTTTTT
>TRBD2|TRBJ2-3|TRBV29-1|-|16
CSVLRGTSGGTDTQYF
TGCAGCGTCCTGCGGGGGACTAGCGGGGGCACAGATACGCAGTATTTT
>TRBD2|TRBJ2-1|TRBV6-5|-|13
CASSAGGYNEQFF
TGTGCCAGCTCGGCGGGGGGTTACAATGAGCAGTTCTTC
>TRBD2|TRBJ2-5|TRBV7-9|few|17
CASSLGLIAGGQETQYF
TGTGCCAGCAGCTTAGGTTTGATAGCGGGGGGCCAAGAGACCCAGTACTTC
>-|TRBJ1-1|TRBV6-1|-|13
CASTVTTGTEAFF
TGTGCCAGCACAGTGACAACAGGAACCGAAGCTTTCTTT
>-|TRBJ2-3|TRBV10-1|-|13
CASSEIQGGTQYF
TGCGCCAGCAGTGAGATCCAGGGTGGTACGCAGTATTTT
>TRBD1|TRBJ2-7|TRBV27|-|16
CASSFLGTGGSYEQYF
TGTGCCAGCAGTTTCCTCGGGACAGGGGGCTCCTACGAGCAGTACTTC
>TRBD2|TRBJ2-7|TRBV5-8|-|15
CASSLGLAISYEQYF
TGTGCCAGCAGCTTAGGACTAGCAATTTCCTACGAGCAGTACTTC
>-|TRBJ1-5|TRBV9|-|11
CATFGGQPQHF
TGTGCCACCTTCGGGGGTCAGCCCCAGCATTTT
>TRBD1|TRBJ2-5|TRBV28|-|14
CASSTRGLARTQYF
TGTGCCAGCAGTACGAGGGGGCTGGCTAGGACCCAGTACTTC
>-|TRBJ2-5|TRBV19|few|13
CASSLYSQETQYF
TGTGCCAGTAGTTTGTACAGTCAAGAGACCCAGTACTTC
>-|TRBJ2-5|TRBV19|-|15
CASSISAGNSETQYF
TGTGCCAGTAGTATCTCCGCAGGGAATTCGGAGACCCAGTACTTC
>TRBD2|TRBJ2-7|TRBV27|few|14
CASSFREGSYEQYF
TGTGCCAGCAGTTTTCGGGAGGGCTCCTACGAGCAGTACTTC
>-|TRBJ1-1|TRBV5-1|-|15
CASSTGDSKAINTFF
TGCGCCAGCAGCACCGGGGACTCCAAAGCGATCAATACTTTCTTT
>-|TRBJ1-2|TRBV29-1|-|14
CSVEPDDSHYGYTF
TGCAGCGTTGAACCCGACGACAGTCACTATGGCTACACCTTC
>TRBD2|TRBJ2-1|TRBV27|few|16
CASSSPGGVSYNEQFF
TGTGCCAGCAGTTCGCCGGGAGGGGTCTCCTACAATGAGCAGTTCTTC
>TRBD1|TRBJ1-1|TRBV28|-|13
CASSQQGYTEAFF
TGTGCCAGCAGCCAACAGGGGTACACTGAAGCTTTCTTT
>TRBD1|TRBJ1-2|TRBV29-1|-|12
CSVVVGQGGYTF
TGCAGCGTTGTTGTGGGACAGGGCGGCTACACCTTC
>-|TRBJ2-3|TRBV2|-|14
CASSRPGGTDTQYF
TGTGCCAGCTCGCGGCCGGGGGGCACAGATACGCAGTATTTT
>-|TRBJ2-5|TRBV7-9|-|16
CASSSILVGEGETQYF
TGTGCCAGCAGCTCCATATTGGTGGGAGAGGGAGAGACCCAGTACTTC
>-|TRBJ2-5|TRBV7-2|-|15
CASSLGREVVGTQYF
TGTGCCAGCAGCTTAGGCAGGGAGGTGGTCGGGACCCAGTACTTC
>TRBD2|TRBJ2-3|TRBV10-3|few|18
CAISEGAGGRHSTDTQYF
TGTGCCATCAGCGAAGGGGCGGGGGGACGCCATAGTACAGATACGCAGTATTTT
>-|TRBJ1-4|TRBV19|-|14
CASSIGRDTEKLFF
TGTGCCAGTAGTATCGGTAGGGACACCGAAAAACTGTTTTTT
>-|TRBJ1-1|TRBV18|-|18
CASSPSGDSDLMNTEAFF
TGTGCCAGCTCTCCCTCCGGTGACAGCGACCTAATGAACACTGAAGCTTTCTTT
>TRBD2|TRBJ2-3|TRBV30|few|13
CARSSGPGDTQYF
TGTGCTCGGTCTAGCGGGCCGGGGGATACGCAGTATTTT
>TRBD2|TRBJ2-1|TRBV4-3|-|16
CASSQALGLGFHEQFF
TGCGCCAGCAGCCAAGCTTTAGGACTAGGGTTTCATGAGCAGTTCTTC
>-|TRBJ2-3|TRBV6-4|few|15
CASSPEGGGTDTQYF
TGTGCCAGCAGTCCCGAGGGGGGAGGGACAGATACGCAGTATTTT
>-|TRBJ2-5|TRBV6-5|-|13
CASSPQGGETQYF
TGTGCCAGCAGTCCGCAGGGTGGAGAGACCCAGTACTTC
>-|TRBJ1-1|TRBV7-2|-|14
CASSLVERNTEAFF
TGTGCCAGCAGCTTAGTAGAGAGGAACACTGAAGCTTTCTTT
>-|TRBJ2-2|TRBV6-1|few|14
CASSDGQNTGELFF
TGTGCCAGCAGTGATGGGCAGAACACCGGGGAGCTGTTTTTT
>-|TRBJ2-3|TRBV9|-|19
CASSPWGQEGGWGTDTQYF
TGTGCCAGCAGCCCGTGGGGCCAAGAAGGGGGATGGGGCACAGATACGCAGTATTTT
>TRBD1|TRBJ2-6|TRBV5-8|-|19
CASSLFRGQGVAGANVLTF
TGTGCCAGCAGCTTGTTTCGTGGACAGGGGGTTGCTGGGGCCAACGTCCTGACTTTC
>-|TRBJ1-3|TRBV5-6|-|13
CASYRGSGNTIYF
TGTGCCAGCTATAGGGGGTCTGGAAACACCATATATTTT
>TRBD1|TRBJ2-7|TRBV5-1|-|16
CASSLGGTGSPYEQYF
TGCGCCAGCAGCTTGGGCGGGACAGGGAGCCCCTACGAGCAGTACTTC
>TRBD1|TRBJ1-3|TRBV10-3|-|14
CAISEDRAGNTIYF
TGTGCCATCAGTGAGGACAGGGCCGGAAACACCATATATTTT
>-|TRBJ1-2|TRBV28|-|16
CASSSVGGTPNYGYTF
TGTGCCAGCAGTTCGGTGGGAGGGACCCCTAACTATGGCTACACCTTC
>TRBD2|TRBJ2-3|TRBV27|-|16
CASGSGGPSHTDTQYF
TGTGCCAGCGGGAGCGGGGGCCCCTCCCACACAGATACGCAGTATTTT
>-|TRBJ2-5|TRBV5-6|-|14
CASSLADYQETQYF
TGTGCCAGCAGCTTGGCGGACTATCAAGAGACCCAGTACTTC